This T cell receptor (beta chain) derives from a study of siplizumab effects on memory and regulatory T cells. Study-wide points: A major contribution to the alloresponse seemed to be made by naive T cells, which seemed more diverse than memory cells. Controls showed an average of roughly 27% Treg-derived mappable alloreactive CD4+ clones, while siplizumab showed around 73%.

Concerning this clone itself: Its antigen is as yet unknown.

With 5 bases removed from V and 3 bases from J, the gap between germline ends came to 14 bases. CDR1 SGHTA and CDR2 FQGNSA come from the germline V gene. The CDR3 sequence is 15 residues long. Assays covered some 94,000 TCR templates per sample. Assay used: immunoSEQ multiplex PCR; TCRdb lists only in-frame clones, some missing. The sample carries around 99,000 clones, 92% recorded once. This chain links TRBV7-2 with TRBJ1-3; D possibly corresponds to TRBD1 (5 bases). The sequencing sample was made of Tregs sorted from blood. This sequence was found in a human donor in good health. CDR3 nucleotides: TGTGCCAGCAGCCTAGGCGGGGCACTTGGAAACACCATATATTTT. Encoded protein: CASSLGGALGNTIYF.